The 18 T cell receptor beta chains listed next were all sequenced from one sample in a study of PD-1 blockade in classical Hodgkin lymphoma. TCRdb's table, derived via immunoSEQ multiplex PCR, lists solely in-frame clones and lacks some. This table has about 26,000 clones, about 67% appearing once. With no exception, relapse followed autologous stem cell transplantation in all patients, and brentuximab vedotin exposure varied. Sequences were derived from peripheral blood mononuclear cells (PBMCs), sampled before the second cycle of nivolumab. The receptors were sampled from a human donor with classical Hodgkin lymphoma.

CDR3 sequence: CASSQAGTLNTEAFF. Written as DNA, the CDR3 is TGCGCCAGCAGCCAGGCCGGGACCTTAAACACTGAAGCTTTCTTT. This chain connects TRBV4-3 to TRBJ1-1; D perhaps matches TRBD1 (5 bases). This CDR3 has 15 amino acids. Trimming pared 3 bases from V and 2 bases from J, leaving 13 bases between. Germline loops: CDR1 LGHNA, CDR2 YSLEER.

The chain uses TRBV4-1 and TRBJ1-1; D not certain. Germline loops: CDR1 MGHRA, CDR2 YSYEKL. Trimming removed 7 bases from V and 5 bases from J, with 14 bases in between. This CDR3 region has 13 residues. CDR3 loop: CASTTREGTEAFF. The CDR3 DNA is TGCGCCAGCACCACAAGGGAAGGGACTGAAGCTTTCTTT.

The V gene is TRBV18, the J gene TRBJ2-3; TRBD2 matches at 7 bases. Germline loops: CDR1 KGHSH, CDR2 LQKENI. V was pared by 3 bases and J by 0 bases, with 9 bases of the junction left unmatched. The CDR3 loop spans 17 amino acids. Written as DNA, the CDR3 is TGTGCCAGCTCACCCTCCCTTGGCGGGAGAAGCACAGATACGCAGTATTTT. This sequence encodes CASSPSLGGRSTDTQYF.

The gene calls are TRBV28 and TRBJ1-1, with unresolved D. The CDR3 totals 13 residues. V lost 8 bases to trimming and J lost 1 base, with 11 bases between them. The germline CDR1 and CDR2 sequences are MDHEN and SYDVKM. The CDR3 DNA is TGTGCCAGCCATGACGGATCGAACACTGAAGCTTTCTTT. Translation: CASHDGSNTEAFF.

This clone was seen a handful of times. The chain carries TRBV9 and TRBJ1-5; unclear D gene. The CDR3 length is 14 residues. The germline gives CDR1 SGDLS, CDR2 YYNGEE. The V and J ends lost 0 bases and 7 bases respectively, with 11 bases between them. This chain's CDR3 is CASSVEGWNQPQHF. CDR3 nucleotide sequence: TGTGCCAGCAGCGTAGAGGGCTGGAACCAGCCCCAGCATTTT.

The rearrangement joins TRBV9 to TRBJ2-1; D is perhaps TRBD2 (6 bases). Germline V gene sequence: CDR1 SGDLS, CDR2 YYNGEE. This CDR3 has 15 amino acids. V was trimmed by 0 bases and J by 6 bases, leaving 13 bases between them. CDR3 coding DNA: TGTGCCAGCAGCGTAGCCCCGGGGGTGGGCAATGAGCAGTTCTTC. As protein: CASSVAPGVGNEQFF.

J is TRBJ2-7 and V is TRBV7-9; D is possibly TRBD2 (6 bases). Germline-derived CDR1 and CDR2 are SEHNR and FQNEAQ (reference sequence). Between the trimmed V and J ends, which lost 1 base and 1 base, there was a span of 11 bases. The CDR3 is 15 residues long. The CDR3 DNA is TGTGCCAGCAGCTTAGAGGCGGGGCCTTCCTACGAGCAGTACTTC. It codes for CASSLEAGPSYEQYF.

The V call is TRBV7-9, the J call TRBJ1-2; tentative D call: TRBD1 (5 bases). Trimming took off 1 base at V and 4 bases at J, with 19 bases between the two ends. The CDR3 totals 17 residues. Germline V gene sequence: CDR1 SEHNR, CDR2 FQNEAQ (reference sequence). CDR3 protein: CASSLVGGRGRAYGYTF. CDR3 nucleotide sequence: TGTGCCAGCAGCTTAGTCGGAGGGAGGGGCAGGGCCTATGGCTACACCTTC.

The chain joins TRBV5-1 to TRBJ2-5; D may be TRBD1 or TRBD2 (5 bases each). V lost 0 bases and J lost 1, with 13 bases in between. The germline V gene has CDR1 SGHRS and CDR2 YFSETQ. This CDR3 contains 16 residues. CDR3 sequence (DNA): TGCGCCAGCAGCTTGGGGAGTAGGGACGGCCAAGAGACCCAGTACTTC. This sequence encodes CASSLGSRDGQETQYF.

CDR3 coding DNA: TGTGCCACCAGCAGAGAGGTGGGACTAGCTTACGAGCAGTACTTC. Residues: CATSREVGLAYEQYF. The V and J genes are TRBV15 and TRBJ2-7, with 9 bases fitting TRBD2. The CDR3 is 15 amino acids. Germline V gene lookup returns CDR1 LNHNV and CDR2 YYDKDF (reference sequence). V dropped 0 bases and J dropped 4; count of bases not matched to a gene: 4.

The chain recombines TRBV2 with TRBJ2-3; D is unresolved. The CDR3 runs to 14 residues. Per the germline V gene, CDR1 is SNHLY and CDR2 is FYNNEI. V was shortened by 7 bases and J by 6 bases, with 17 bases between the two germline ends. The DNA of the CDR3 is TGTGCCAGCAACGGCTACCGGCTAACTGATACGCAGTATTTT. Protein sequence: CASNGYRLTDTQYF.

V usage is TRBV4-1 and J usage is TRBJ2-1, with 8 bases fitting TRBD2. Per the germline V gene, CDR1 is MGHRA and CDR2 is YSYEKL. This CDR3 region has 20 residues. V dropped 2 bases and J dropped 0; count of bases not matched to a gene: 15. CDR3 bases: TGCGCCAGCAGCCAAACTACTAGAAGCGGGAGTCCCTCCTCCTACAATGAGCAGTTCTTC. Protein sequence: CASSQTTRSGSPSSYNEQFF.

The chain employs TRBV28 and TRBJ2-3, with D perhaps matching TRBD1 (6 bases). V lost 7 bases, J lost 4 bases, and 18 bases lay in between. This CDR3 region has 15 residues. Germline lookup yields CDR1 MDHEN and CDR2 SYDVKM. The CDR3 nucleotides are TGTGCCAGCACTAAAACAGGGCCCGGGGCAGATACGCAGTATTTT. Amino acids: CASTKTGPGADTQYF. Looking up the rest from reference TRBV28 and TRBJ2-3 gives the full variable domain: DVKVTQSSRYLVKRTGEKVFLECVQDMDHENMFWYRQDPGLGLRLIYFSYDVKMKEKGDIPEGYSVSREKKERFSLILESASTNQTSMYLCASTKTGPGADTQYFGPGTRLTVL.

The J gene is TRBJ2-7, the V gene TRBV6-1, with D tentatively TRBD1 or TRBD2 (5 bases each). Germline V lookup: CDR1 MNHNS, CDR2 SASEGT. The CDR3 length is 9 residues. Between the trimmed V and J ends, which lost 8 bases and 11 bases, there was a span of 10 bases. The DNA for the CDR3 is TGTGCCAGCGGGGGTTTAGAGTACTTC. Amino acid sequence: CASGGLEYF.

By share, this clone ranks as medium-sized. The rearrangement uses TRBV6-1 and TRBJ1-2; the D gene is possibly TRBD1 (6 bases). The germline V gene has CDR1 MNHNS and CDR2 SASEGT. V was trimmed by 0 bases and J by 4 bases, leaving 12 bases between them. This CDR3 has 15 residues. CDR3 protein: CASSEATGQIYGYTF. The CDR3 DNA is TGTGCCAGCAGTGAAGCCACAGGGCAAATCTATGGCTACACCTTC.

The chain uses TRBV30 and TRBJ2-2, with D possibly TRBD2 on 5 matching bases. Trimming pared 5 bases from V and 5 bases from J, leaving 12 bases between. The CDR3 consists of 13 residues. Germline CDR1 GTSNPN, CDR2 SVGIG (reference sequence). The CDR3 nucleotides are TGTGCCTGGGCACGGGGTGGGACCGGGGAGCTGTTTTTT. This codes for CAWARGGTGELFF.

This chain links TRBV5-6 with TRBJ2-2; D is perhaps TRBD1 (6 bases). Germline V gives CDR1 SGHDT, CDR2 YYEEEE. V was cut by 0 bases and J by 3 bases, with 12 bases left in between. The CDR3 is made up of 16 amino acids. This chain's CDR3 is CASSLGLGAHTGELFF. The CDR3 DNA follows: TGTGCCAGCAGCTTGGGGTTGGGGGCGCACACCGGGGAGCTGTTTTTT.

The V gene is TRBV27, the J gene TRBJ1-6; D not certain. The CDR3 extends over 15 amino acids. V gave up 3 bases and J gave up 3 bases, with 9 bases separating them. From germline, CDR1 is MNHEY and CDR2 SMNVEV (reference sequence). CDR3 nucleotides: TGTGCCAGCAGTTTTTGGCCGCTCTATAATTCACCCCTCCACTTT. Protein sequence: CASSFWPLYNSPLHF.